This TCR beta chain derives from a study of T cells after yellow fever vaccination. The table lists this clonotype with many counts. Generation of TCR cDNA used 5'RACE template switching (which added a universal primer site and UMIs). Each CDR3 protein gets one entry after TCRdb re-called the 5' RACE reads with MiXCR. The profile covers about 22,000 distinct CDR3 sequences, with 4% to 6% appearing a single time and about 19% taken by the ten largest. This CDR3 spans 13 amino acids. J was trimmed by 8 bases and V by 7 bases; bases with no gene match: 7. The germline V gene encodes CDR1 SNHLY and CDR2 FYNNEI.

The source is a man in his late teens or twenties who received the YFV17D yellow fever vaccine. The V gene is TRBV2, the J gene TRBJ1-2, with 10 bases fitting TRBD1. The sample in question was PBMCs, either bulk or a sorted T-cell subset (CD4+, CD8+, memory, or dextramer-sorted; not recorded which), obtained about 41 days after the first yellow fever vaccination. Written as DNA, the CDR3 is TGTGCCAGCACCAGGGACAGGGGTAACGGCTACACCTTC. Translated, it gives CASTRDRGNGYTF.